This T cell receptor (beta chain) was sequenced for a study of metastatic and nonmetastatic thyroid tumors. Overall study context: Repertoires of blood and of tissue (tumor or nodule) from malignant and benign thyroid patients were compared. Study-wide points: In both blood and tumor samples, TCR beta diversity was reported significantly higher for malignant than benign nodules.

This clone is categorized as medium-sized. The antigen remains undetermined. How the authors handled the data: A classifier for distant metastasis in papillary thyroid cancer was constructed using CDR3 differences observed across clinicopathological groups. TCRdb reanalyzed the PCR reads via MiXCR. Clone size and V and J calls follow TCRdb, not the original study. The data contain about 19,000 clones, 20% to 30% of them singletons. The CDR3 has 15 amino acids. Germline CDR1 MNHNY, CDR2 SVGAGI (reference sequence). Deletions cut 0 bases from V and 6 bases from J, with 11 bases between. All patients reached thyroid surgery having received no treatment beforehand.

Input material: blood. The receptor was isolated from a male donor with papillary thyroid cancer or a benign thyroid nodule (not recorded which). Some clones in this sample may be carry-over from other donors' samples. This sequence joins TRBV6-6 and TRBJ1-4, with unresolved D. The CDR3 reads CASSYSARRDEKLFF. The CDR3 coding sequence is TGTGCCAGCAGTTACTCGGCCAGACGGGATGAAAAACTGTTTTTT.